The sample holds many counts of the clone carrying this TCR beta chain. Antigen specificity is unknown. After 5'RACE with constant-segment primers, TCR alpha and TCR beta cDNA libraries carrying sample barcodes and UMIs were obtained. TCRdb itself ran the 5' RACE reads through MiXCR, one entry per CDR3 protein. The profile shows about 610,000 distinct CDR3 sequences, roughly 17% of them singletons. The sample is drawn from a study of T-cell memory formation after mild COVID-19. Study outcomes and limitations: Mostly located in CM and EM were contracting CD4+ clones, with contracting CD8+ clones located in EMRA. From day 15 to 85, contracting clones were balanced between CD4 and CD8, whereas later expanders leaned toward CD4+. Within pre-infection memory, some responding clones were found, suggesting cross-reactive memory joined.

The V end lost 5 bases, the J end lost 9 bases, and 5 bases lay between the germline ends. This CDR3 is built from 10 residues. Sequenced input: PBMCs or a T cell subset sorted from them (not recorded which). This receptor was taken from an adult woman who had mild COVID-19 (a few samples of this study predate the infection). Cell type and time point are not known. The gene calls are TRBV12-3 or TRBV12-4 and TRBJ2-1; D is uncertain. CDR3 coding DNA: TGTGCCAGCAGTCTTACTGAGCAGTTCTTC. As protein: CASSLTEQFF.